This entry describes one T cell receptor beta chain. Its antigen is unknown. PCR primers comprised 60 Vbeta and 13 Jbeta primers. Clones were read by immunoSEQ multiplex PCR, and TCRdb kept only the in-frame ones, dropping some. The sample contains about 160,000 clones, around 84% of which appear only once. The data originate from a study of cytomegalovirus exposure and HLA in healthy donors. Whole-study findings and limits: The analysis excluded some indistinguishable V segments, including TRBV6-2 and TRBV6-3. Cytomegalovirus association was listed for approximately 150 TCR beta chains. In a later analysis, at a false discovery rate of 0.05, some 17,000 TCR beta sequences were associated with HLA alleles.

CDR3 length equals 14 residues. The germline gives CDR1 SGHNT, CDR2 YENEEA. V lost 5 bases to trimming and J lost 5 bases, with 15 bases between them. The receptor was isolated from a man between 18 and 35 years old in good health and CMV-seronegative. This chain joins TRBV11-3 and TRBJ1-1; D not resolved. Sequencing was done on a sample of PBMCs. CDR3 in amino acids: CASSPAGSGTEAFF. CDR3 coding DNA: TGTGCCAGCAGCCCAGCGGGGTCGGGTACTGAAGCTTTCTTT.